The present TCR beta chain was sequenced within a study of identical twins. TCRdb reanalysed the 5' RACE reads using MiXCR and keeps one entry per CDR3 protein. The repertoire holds about 220,000 distinct CDR3 sequences, approximately 5.9% seen once, with 13% to 15% in the top ten. The ends were cut back, 6 bases at V and 1 base at J, with 15 bases in the middle. Per germline, CDR1 SNHLY and CDR2 FYNNEI. This CDR3 is 15 amino acids long. This clonotype was seen a handful of times. The sample also formed part of further work on T cells expressing NK-cell markers.

The source material was CD8+ T cells sorted from blood. The TCR originated in a woman between 18 and 30 years old in good health. The chain links TRBV2 to TRBJ2-5; perhaps TRBD1 as D (5 bases). The CDR3 sequence is CASSLQGRLQETQYF. CDR3 bases: TGTGCCAGCAGCCTTCAGGGCAGGCTCCAAGAGACCCAGTACTTC.